The clone carrying this T cell receptor beta chain was picked up one time. In the authors' methods: Quantification of nucleated cells was approximated via reference gene primer amplification. TCRdb keeps only in-frame clones here, not all; method: immunoSEQ multiplex PCR. Clone size and V and J calls were adopted from that table, with D and trimming inferred from the DNA. This table holds fewer than 250,000 clones, about 88% found once. This sample was taken from a study of blood T cell repertoires in COVID-19. Study context: COVID-19 samples collected from the United States, Italy and Spain covered acute and convalescent phases.

Trimming cost V 2 bases and J 1 base, with 8 bases left between them. The length of the CDR3 is 14 residues. Germline CDR1 MRHNA, CDR2 SNTAGT. This chain uses TRBV6-4 with TRBJ1-1; the D gene is possibly TRBD1 (5 bases). The TCR was taken from a woman in her sixties or seventies with acute or convalescent COVID-19. The sequenced material came from peripheral blood. The CDR3 DNA reads as TGTGCCAGCAGTGACACAGACAGGAACACTGAAGCTTTCTTT. Its protein is CASSDTDRNTEAFF.